Below, 15 T cell receptor beta chains from the same sample are listed, as sequenced in a study of cytomegalovirus exposure and HLA in healthy donors. A multiplex PCR was run with 60 Vbeta primers and 13 Jbeta primers. Assay used: immunoSEQ multiplex PCR; TCRdb lists only in-frame clones, some missing. The sample contains over 150,000 clones, around nine tenths of which appear only once. The sample comprised PBMCs. These receptors were collected from a woman in her thirties in good health and CMV-seronegative.

The rearrangement links TRBV28 to TRBJ2-1, with 8 bases that match TRBD2. CDR1 and CDR2 from the germline V gene are MDHEN and SYDVKM. V trimming: 4 bases; J trimming: 8 bases; junction bases outside the gene matches: 10. The CDR3 spans 15 residues. In DNA form, the CDR3 reads TGTGCCAGCAGTTCTGCGGGAGGATTGTCGGATGAGCAGTTCTTC. Its protein product is CASSSAGGLSDEQFF.

This clone occurred a few times. The chain couples TRBV7-2 to TRBJ2-6; maybe TRBD1 (6 bases). The V gene's germline CDR1 is SGHTA and CDR2 FQGNSA. Trimming took off 5 bases at V and 4 bases at J, with 12 bases between the two ends. This CDR3 has 15 residues. The chain's CDR3 is CASSKTGTGANVLTF. As DNA, the CDR3 is TGTGCCAGCAGCAAGACAGGTACCGGGGCCAACGTCCTGACTTTC.

The J gene is TRBJ2-7, the V gene TRBV7-6, with 7 bases lining up with TRBD1. The CDR3 totals 13 residues. Germline CDR1 reads SGHVS; CDR2 reads FNYEAQ. After removal of 5 bases from V and 8 bases from J, the junction contained 9 bases not matched to a gene. CDR3 loop: CASSEGQRSKQYF. CDR3 bases: TGTGCCAGCAGCGAGGGACAGCGATCGAAGCAGTACTTC.

The chain employs TRBV9 and TRBJ2-7; D not resolved. There are 14 residues in the CDR3. V gave up 6 bases and J gave up 2 bases, with 15 bases separating them. CDR1 is SGDLS and CDR2 is YYNGEE in the germline V gene. This CDR3 is CASTPLEVAYEQYF. Written as DNA, the CDR3 is TGTGCCAGCACACCGTTAGAGGTAGCCTACGAGCAGTACTTC. Combining the CDR3 with reference TRBV9 and TRBJ2-7 gives the whole variable domain DSGVTQTPKHLITATGQRVTLRCSPRSGDLSVYWYQQSLDQGLQFLIQYYNGEERAKGNILERFSAQQFPDLHSELNLSSLELGDSALYFCASTPLEVAYEQYFGPGTRLTVT.

The chain recombines TRBV7-9 with TRBJ2-5; TRBD2 might be the D (6 bases). This CDR3 contains 16 residues. The V gene lost 0 bases and the J gene lost 1 base, with 12 bases spanning the gap. Germline V gives CDR1 SEHNR, CDR2 FQNEAQ (reference sequence). CDR3 in DNA: TGTGCCAGCAGCTTAGCGGGGGGTGGTGGCCAAGAGACCCAGTACTTC. It translates to CASSLAGGGGQETQYF.

The chain is built from TRBV5-1 and TRBJ1-1; unclear D gene. V dropped 0 bases and J dropped 9 bases, with 15 bases sitting between them. The CDR3 consists of 14 residues. CDR1 and CDR2 (germline): SGHRS, YFSETQ. DNA for the CDR3: TGCGCCAGCAGCTTGGAGCGGATCCCCGGTCAAGCTTTCTTT. This codes for CASSLERIPGQAFF.

There are a few counts of this clone. The genes are TRBV27 and TRBJ1-1; D is possibly TRBD1 (6 bases). CDR1 and CDR2 from the germline V gene are MNHEY and SMNVEV (reference sequence). This CDR3 has 15 amino acids. Trimming removed 2 bases from V and 4 bases from J, with 14 bases in between. The CDR3 is CASSLTPGVSTEAFF. CDR3 coding DNA: TGTGCCAGCAGTTTAACCCCAGGGGTGAGCACTGAAGCTTTCTTT.

This rearrangement joins TRBV9 to TRBJ2-7; possible D gene TRBD1, 6 bases. The CDR3 extends over 14 amino acids. Germline V lookup: CDR1 SGDLS, CDR2 YYNGEE. Trimming took 5 bases from V and 2 from J, leaving 14 bases between them. For the CDR3, the DNA is TGTGCCAGCAGTTTGGGGACAAGTCCCTACGAGCAGTACTTC. Its protein product is CASSLGTSPYEQYF.

The chain has TRBV11-2 and TRBJ2-5, with TRBD1 identical over 9 bases. The germline V gene encodes CDR1 SGHAT and CDR2 FQNNGV. Trimming cost V 1 base and J 3 bases; bases outside gene matches: 3. There are 15 residues in the CDR3. CDR3 DNA: TGTGCCAGCAGCTTAGGCGGGACAGGGAAAGAGACCCAGTACTTC. Its translation is CASSLGGTGKETQYF.

This clone was observed a few times. The chain employs TRBV5-1 and TRBJ2-2; TRBD1 agrees at 10 bases. The trim removed 4 bases at V and 4 bases at J, leaving 4 bases unmatched. This CDR3 has 15 amino acids. Germline-derived CDR1 and CDR2 are SGHRS and YFSETQ. The CDR3 DNA follows: TGCGCCAGCAGCCCGGACAGGGGGTCCACCGGGGAGCTGTTTTTT. It specifies CASSPDRGSTGELFF.

In its sample, this clone was seen once. The rearrangement joins TRBV21-1 to TRBJ2-5; the DNA was not compared with TRBD2, the D call given in the table. TRBV21-1 is listed as a pseudogene. This CDR3 comprises 17 residues. The CDR3 here is CASSKALSAIRTGTQYF. CDR3 bases: TGTGCCAGCAGCAAAGCGCTCAGCGCTATCCGGACTGGGACCCAGTACTTC.

The chain recombines TRBV10-1 with TRBJ1-3; 7 bases agree with TRBD1. CDR3 length: 12 amino acids. Trimming at V came to 10 bases and at J to 3 bases, leaving 3 bases not matched to a gene. The V gene's germline CDR1 is WNHNN and CDR2 SYGVQD (reference sequence). The CDR3 reads CANRGSGNTIYF. The CDR3 bases are TGCGCCAACAGGGGCAGTGGAAACACCATATATTTT.

The genes are TRBV27 and TRBJ1-4; 8 bases map to TRBD1. This CDR3 contains 16 residues. J lost 7 bases, V lost 1 base, and 8 bases had no gene match. Germline assignment: CDR1 MNHEY and CDR2 SMNVEV (reference sequence). CDR3 DNA sequence: TGTGCCAGCAGTTTATATTCCAGGGGGCGAGGTGAAAAACTGTTTTTT. This translates into CASSLYSRGRGEKLFF.

The table lists this clone with a count of one. The rearrangement uses TRBV5-1 and TRBJ2-5; TRBD2 agrees at 11 bases. V shed 0 bases and J 4 bases; nucleotides not matched to a gene: 8. Germline CDR1 SGHRS, CDR2 YFSETQ. The CDR3 spans 17 residues. CDR3 loop: CASSLGLAGGGRETQYF. Here the CDR3 DNA reads TGCGCCAGCAGCTTGGGTCTAGCGGGAGGAGGAAGAGAGACCCAGTACTTC. The full variable domain, completed using reference TRBV5-1 and TRBJ2-5, is KAGVTQTPRYLIKTRGQQVTLSCSPISGHRSVSWYQQTPGQGLQFLFEYFSETQRNKGNFPGRFSGRQFSNSRSEMNVSTLELGDSALYLCASSLGLAGGGRETQYFGPGTRLLVL.

V gene TRBV6-5 combines with J gene TRBJ1-2; TRBD1 might be the D (6 bases). The CDR3 extends over 11 amino acids. CDR1 and CDR2 (germline): MNHEY, SVGAGI. V shed 6 bases and J shed 8 bases, with 10 bases lying between them. The CDR3 spells CASRRGLGYTF. The CDR3 DNA reads TGTGCCAGCAGGAGGGGGTTGGGCTACACCTTC.